The T cell receptor beta chain described here comes from a study of blood T cell repertoires in COVID-19. On the study more broadly: Acute-phase and convalescent COVID-19 samples originated in the United States, Italy and Spain.

The assay was immunoSEQ multiplex PCR, and TCRdb's table has in-frame clones only and misses some. The sample has about 140,000 clones; around nine tenths are singletons. The sequence was obtained from a human donor in a cohort sampled during active COVID-19. The sample taken for sequencing was peripheral blood.

This CDR3 reads CASSPTLAGIYNEQFF. The CDR3 region has the DNA TGCGCCAGCAGCCCTACCTTAGCGGGTATTTACAATGAGCAGTTCTTC. The chain uses TRBV5-1 and TRBJ2-1; 7 bases are shared with TRBD2. The CDR3 has 16 amino acids. After removal of 4 bases from V and 4 bases from J, the junction contained 11 bases not matched to a gene. From germline, CDR1 is SGHRS and CDR2 YFSETQ.